This TCR beta chain was sequenced for a study of T cell repertoires in cytomegalovirus infection. As for the study in general: Public TCR beta signatures were indicative of both CMV infection and a matching HLA type. General study findings and limits: Of the TCR beta families, the public ones yielded a cumulative frequency that identified carriers of CMV plus the relevant HLA. Dominating the ex vivo response were HLA-C-restricted CMV-specific TCR beta clonotypes.

Details on this clonotype: The antigen is undetermined.

TCRdb itself ran the reads through MiXCR, one entry per CDR3 protein. The sample contains tens of thousands of distinct CDR3 sequences, 25% to 40% of which appear only once. Trimming pared 6 bases from V and 1 base from J, leaving 15 bases between. This CDR3 spans 15 amino acids. The J gene is TRBJ1-1, the V gene TRBV12-3 or TRBV12-4; no reliable D call. This TCR was sampled from a human donor in good health (CMV status not recorded). Some clones in this sample may be carry-over from other donors' samples. Sequenced input: PBMCs, sequenced either directly or after in vitro stimulation (not recorded which). CDR3 in DNA: TGTGCCAGCAGCCAGATAGGGCGGACGAACACTGAAGCTTTCTTT. This translates into CASSQIGRTNTEAFF.